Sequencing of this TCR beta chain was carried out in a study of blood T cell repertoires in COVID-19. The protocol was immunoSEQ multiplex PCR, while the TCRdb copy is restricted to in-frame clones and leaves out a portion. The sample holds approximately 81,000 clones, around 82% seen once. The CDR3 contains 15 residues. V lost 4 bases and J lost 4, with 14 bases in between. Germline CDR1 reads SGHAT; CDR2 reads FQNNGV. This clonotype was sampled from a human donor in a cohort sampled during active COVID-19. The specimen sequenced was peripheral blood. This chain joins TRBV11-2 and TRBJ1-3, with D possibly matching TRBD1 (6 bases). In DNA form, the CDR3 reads TGTGCCAGCAGCTCAGACCCAACAGGGGGAAACACCATATATTTT. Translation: CASSSDPTGGNTIYF.